A selection of T cell receptor beta chains follows, all from one sample in a study of blood T cell repertoires in COVID-19. Generated by immunoSEQ multiplex PCR, the TCRdb table keeps only in-frame clones and is missing some. The table lists about 430,000 clones, around nine tenths of them singletons, with 1.2% to 1.5% in the top ten. Sequenced: PBMCs or T cells enriched from blood (not recorded which). The receptors shown here come from a woman between 18 and 29 years old who had been exposed to COVID-19. Each CDR3 is given with its conserved first and last residue. Each record gives: J gene, V gene, clone size, D gene, CDR3 DNA, CDR3 protein. The D gene is left open where the match is weak. A clone size is listed for some rows: how often the clone was seen (once, few, many), or a class if it is expanded.

J: TRBJ2-7
V: TRBV7-3
size: .
D: .
DNA: TGTGCCAGCAGCTTAACATCGGGGAACGAGCAGTACTTC
CDR3: CASSLTSGNEQYF

J: TRBJ2-2
V: TRBV5-4
size: once
D: .
DNA: TGTGCCAGCAGCTTAGCCGAAATCAACACCGGGGAGCTGTTTTTT
CDR3: CASSLAEINTGELFF

J: TRBJ2-7
V: TRBV4-2
size: once
D: TRBD1
DNA: TGTGCCAGCAGCCAAGACGGACAGGGTCGTTCCTACGAGCAGTACTTC
CDR3: CASSQDGQGRSYEQYF

J: TRBJ2-7
V: TRBV19
size: .
D: TRBD2
DNA: TGTGCCAGTAGTAACCCGATGGGGGAGGGGAACTACGAGCAGTACTTC
CDR3: CASSNPMGEGNYEQYF

J: TRBJ2-6
V: TRBV18
size: once
D: TRBD1
DNA: TGTGCCAGCTCACCTGCCGGGACAGGGGGGAACTCTGGGGCCAACGTCCTGACTTTC
CDR3: CASSPAGTGGNSGANVLTF

J: TRBJ2-4
V: TRBV5-1
size: .
D: .
DNA: TGCGCCAGCAGCTTAGGTGGAGTTAGTACCAAAAACATTCAGTACTTC
CDR3: CASSLGGVSTKNIQYF

J: TRBJ2-3
V: TRBV9
size: few
D: .
DNA: TGTGCCAGCAGCGGAAGACAGGTTCAAGATACGCAGTATTTT
CDR3: CASSGRQVQDTQYF

J: TRBJ2-5
V: TRBV11-2
size: .
D: .
DNA: TGTGCCAGCAGCTTAACCGGGACAACCCAAGAGACCCAGTACTTC
CDR3: CASSLTGTTQETQYF

J: TRBJ2-1
V: TRBV19
size: .
D: TRBD2
DNA: TGTGCCAGTAGTCATAGCGGGAGGGACAATGAGCAGTTCTTC
CDR3: CASSHSGRDNEQFF

J: TRBJ1-4
V: TRBV2
size: .
D: TRBD1
DNA: TGTGCCAGCAGGGCCGGGACAGGGGGTGAAAAACTGTTTTTT
CDR3: CASRAGTGGEKLFF

J: TRBJ2-1
V: TRBV11-2
size: .
D: TRBD2
DNA: TGTGCCAGCAGCTACCAGGGAGGGGCTTACAATGAGCAGTTCTTC
CDR3: CASSYQGGAYNEQFF

J: TRBJ1-5
V: TRBV27
size: .
D: TRBD1
DNA: TGTGCCAGCAGTCCTCCCGGGACAGGGTTGTATCAGCCCCAGCATTTT
CDR3: CASSPPGTGLYQPQHF

J: TRBJ2-1
V: TRBV6-5
size: few
D: .
DNA: TGTGCCAGCAGAACACGCGGGGAGGCGGGGTTCTTC
CDR3: CASRTRGEAGFF

J: TRBJ1-1
V: TRBV5-1
size: .
D: .
DNA: TGCGCCAGCAGCGTGGGGGCTCTAACTGAAGCTTTCTTT
CDR3: CASSVGALTEAFF

J: TRBJ2-1
V: TRBV19
size: .
D: .
DNA: TGTGCCAGTAGTACGGGCCAGGGTGGGTCCTACAATGAGCAGTTCTTC
CDR3: CASSTGQGGSYNEQFF

J: TRBJ2-2
V: TRBV6-5
size: .
D: .
DNA: TGTGCCAGCAGTTACAGGGGGAACACCGGGGAGCTGTTTTTT
CDR3: CASSYRGNTGELFF

J: TRBJ2-2
V: TRBV9
size: many
D: TRBD1
DNA: TGTGCCAGCAGCGTACCCGGGACAGCGAACACCGGGGAGCTGTTTTTT
CDR3: CASSVPGTANTGELFF

J: TRBJ1-5
V: TRBV25-1
size: .
D: .
DNA: TGTGCCAGCAGGCAGGCAGGAAGCAATCAGCCCCAGCATTTT
CDR3: CASRQAGSNQPQHF

J: TRBJ2-3
V: TRBV2
size: once
D: TRBD2
DNA: TGTGCCAGCACTGCTGTACCTAGACTAGCGGAGACAGATACGCAGTATTTT
CDR3: CASTAVPRLAETDTQYF

J: TRBJ1-5
V: TRBV28
size: .
D: .
DNA: TGTGCCAGCAGGGGGAGTGTAGGGTTGGGGCAGCCCCAGCATTTT
CDR3: CASRGSVGLGQPQHF

J: TRBJ1-5
V: TRBV19
size: .
D: .
DNA: TGTGCCAGTAGTATAGATCAGGGAACGGGCAATCAGCCCCAGCATTTT
CDR3: CASSIDQGTGNQPQHF

J: TRBJ2-1
V: TRBV3-1/TRBV3-2
size: .
D: TRBD2
DNA: TGTGCCAGCAGCCACCTGGGACGGCGGGGGGGCCAGGTGAATGAGCAGTTCTTC
CDR3: CASSHLGRRGGQVNEQFF

J: TRBJ2-1
V: TRBV6-4
size: few
D: .
DNA: TGTGCCAGCAGTGACGGGGAGATCAATGAGCAGTTCTTC
CDR3: CASSDGEINEQFF

J: TRBJ2-3
V: TRBV2
size: .
D: TRBD2
DNA: TGTGCCAGCAGAGGGACTAGCGGGAGGACCACAGATACGCAGTATTTT
CDR3: CASRGTSGRTTDTQYF

J: TRBJ1-6
V: TRBV6-5
size: .
D: .
DNA: TGTGCCGGCCAAAGATCCGTCCCTTCACCCCTCCACTTT
CDR3: CAGQRSVPSPLHF

J: TRBJ2-3
V: TRBV4-1
size: .
D: TRBD2
DNA: TGCGCCAGCAGCCAAGGGACTAGCGGGGTGACAGATACGCAGTATTTT
CDR3: CASSQGTSGVTDTQYF

J: TRBJ2-1
V: TRBV7-9
size: .
D: TRBD2
DNA: TGTGCCAGCAGCGCGGGGACTAGCGCGTACAATGAGCAGTTCTTC
CDR3: CASSAGTSAYNEQFF

J: TRBJ2-2
V: TRBV9
size: .
D: TRBD2
DNA: TGTGCCAGCAGCGCTAGCGGGGGGGCCACCGCCGGGGAGCTGTTTTTT
CDR3: CASSASGGATAGELFF

J: TRBJ2-1
V: TRBV12-5
size: .
D: TRBD2
DNA: TGTGCTAGTGGTTTGGGACTAGCGGCCGGGACGAATGAGCAGTTCTTC
CDR3: CASGLGLAAGTNEQFF

J: TRBJ1-6
V: TRBV5-1
size: .
D: TRBD1
DNA: TGCGCCAGCAGCTTGAGCGGGACAGGGACTTCACCCCTCCACTTT
CDR3: CASSLSGTGTSPLHF

J: TRBJ2-7
V: TRBV7-2
size: .
D: .
DNA: TGTGCCAGCACCCCGGAGACTAGTAATTTCGAGCAGTACTTC
CDR3: CASTPETSNFEQYF

J: TRBJ2-7
V: TRBV2
size: .
D: TRBD2
DNA: TGTGCCAGAGGGAGAAGACTAGCGGGAGACGAGCAGTACTTC
CDR3: CARGRRLAGDEQYF

J: TRBJ2-1
V: TRBV7-3
size: .
D: TRBD2
DNA: TGTGCCAGCAGCTTACAGGGTATTAACCTGCTAGCGGACAATGAGCAGTTCTTC
CDR3: CASSLQGINLLADNEQFF

J: TRBJ2-7
V: TRBV5-4
size: .
D: TRBD1
DNA: TGTGCCAGCAGCTTGGGTGACAGGGGGTTTTACGAGCAGTACTTC
CDR3: CASSLGDRGFYEQYF

J: TRBJ2-2
V: TRBV9
size: .
D: TRBD2
DNA: TGTGCCAGCAGCTCCCGGACTAGCGGGGGACAAACGGGAACCGGGGAGCTGTTTTTT
CDR3: CASSSRTSGGQTGTGELFF

J: TRBJ1-4
V: TRBV7-2
size: .
D: .
DNA: TGTGCCAGCAGCTTAATGAGTACAACTAATGAAAAACTGTTTTTT
CDR3: CASSLMSTTNEKLFF

J: TRBJ1-5
V: TRBV15
size: .
D: .
DNA: TGTGCCACCAGCCCAGGTTCGATTCTCTATAGCAATCAGCCCCAGCATTTT
CDR3: CATSPGSILYSNQPQHF

J: TRBJ1-1
V: TRBV28
size: .
D: TRBD1
DNA: TGTGCCAGCAGTTTAAGACAGGGTAAAACTGAAGCTTTCTTT
CDR3: CASSLRQGKTEAFF

J: TRBJ1-6
V: TRBV4-1
size: once
D: .
DNA: TGCGCCAGCAGCCATGACAGGTCCTATAATTCACCCCTCCACTTT
CDR3: CASSHDRSYNSPLHF

J: TRBJ2-3
V: TRBV29-1
size: .
D: TRBD1
DNA: TGCAGCGTTGTTGGGCGGACAGGGAGGAGGACAGATACGCAGTATTTT
CDR3: CSVVGRTGRRTDTQYF

J: TRBJ2-3
V: TRBV2
size: once
D: .
DNA: TGTGCCAGCAGTGAATCGGTGGATACGCAGTATTTT
CDR3: CASSESVDTQYF

J: TRBJ2-7
V: TRBV28
size: .
D: TRBD2
DNA: TGTGCCAGCAGCCCTTCCACTAGCGGCCCAACCTACGAGCAGTACTTC
CDR3: CASSPSTSGPTYEQYF

J: TRBJ1-5
V: TRBV30
size: .
D: TRBD1
DNA: TGTGCCTGGAGTGTCCAGGGGGCTCAGCCCCAGCATTTT
CDR3: CAWSVQGAQPQHF

J: TRBJ2-5
V: TRBV3-1/TRBV3-2
size: .
D: TRBD1
DNA: TGTGCCAGCAGCCCCCGACAGGGGCAAGAGACCCAGTACTTC
CDR3: CASSPRQGQETQYF

J: TRBJ2-7
V: TRBV11-2
size: .
D: TRBD1
DNA: TGTGCCAGCAGCTTGGACAGGGCCTACGAGCAGTACTTC
CDR3: CASSLDRAYEQYF

J: TRBJ1-2
V: TRBV29-1
size: .
D: .
DNA: TGCAGCGTTGGGACAGCCGCCTATGGCTACACCTTC
CDR3: CSVGTAAYGYTF

J: TRBJ1-1
V: TRBV6-5
size: .
D: .
DNA: TGTGCCAGCAGTTACCCCCCAGGGCCGAACACTGAAGCTTTCTTT
CDR3: CASSYPPGPNTEAFF